These 25 T cell receptor beta chains share one sample of origin, sequenced in a study of cytomegalovirus exposure and HLA in healthy donors. With 60 Vbeta and 13 Jbeta primers, the PCR was carried out. Assay: immunoSEQ multiplex PCR; the TCRdb copy retains only in-frame clones and omits some. Among more than 150,000 clones listed, over 70% were seen once. The sequenced material came from PBMCs. These receptor sequences come from a woman aged 40 to 50 in good health and CMV-seropositive.

On this clone itself: Mismatch with germline at one junction end may stem from a read error. The chain employs TRBV7-9 and TRBJ2-7; D not certain. The CDR3 length is 12 residues. Germline V CDR1 and CDR2: SEHNR, FQNEAQ (reference sequence). The CDR3 bases are TGTTCCAGCAGCCAAATCCGGGACGAGCAGTACTTC. Its protein is CSSSQIRDEQYF.

The V gene is TRBV7-2, the J gene TRBJ1-4, with 7 nucleotides matching TRBD1. V lost 5 bases and J lost 4; bases outside the gene matches: 7. The CDR3 contains 15 residues. CDR1 is SGHTA, CDR2 FQGNSA, per germline. The chain's CDR3 is CASSKSGQLNEKLFF. The CDR3 region has the DNA TGTGCCAGCAGCAAATCGGGACAGCTTAATGAAAAACTGTTTTTT.

This clone is a singleton in its sample. The V gene is TRBV23-1, the J gene TRBJ1-1; TRBD1 aligns across 8 bases. TRBV23-1 qualifies as an ORF whose function is uncertain. Losses at the gene ends were 1 base for V and 3 bases for J; bases not matched to a gene: 10. This CDR3 spans 17 amino acids. The CDR3 spells CASSQWSGRGQDTEAFF. CDR3 coding DNA: TGCGCCAGCAGTCAATGGAGTGGCAGGGGGCAGGACACTGAAGCTTTCTTT.

This clone was seen more than once but under ten times. The V gene is TRBV6-5, the J gene TRBJ2-2; 8 bases are shared with TRBD2. The CDR3 is 15 amino acids. Germline CDR1 MNHEY, CDR2 SVGAGI. Trimming cost V 6 bases and J 3 bases; bases outside gene matches: 6. CDR3 DNA sequence: TGTGCCAGCAGCCCTACTAGCGGCTACACCGGGGAGCTGTTTTTT. This gives the protein CASSPTSGYTGELFF.

The chain joins TRBV27 to TRBJ1-1, with 7 bases identical to TRBD1. V lost 10 bases, J lost 2 bases, and 10 bases stayed unmatched. In germline, CDR1 is MNHEY, CDR2 SMNVEV (reference sequence). This CDR3 is built from 14 residues. In DNA form, the CDR3 reads TGTGCCACCTTGACAGGGAGAGGCAACACTGAAGCTTTCTTT. This translates into CATLTGRGNTEAFF.

The chain combines TRBV2 with TRBJ2-2; 10 nucleotides agree with TRBD2. Per germline, CDR1 SNHLY and CDR2 FYNNEI. The CDR3 covers 15 residues. J was trimmed by 6 bases and V by 7 bases; bases with no gene match: 8. Here the CDR3 DNA reads TGTGCCAGCAATGTTTTAGCGGGGGGTTCCGGGGAGCTGTTTTTT. It encodes CASNVLAGGSGELFF.

The chain uses TRBV4-2 and TRBJ1-1; 9 positions agree with TRBD1. The CDR3 totals 16 residues. The V segment lost 3 bases and the J segment 10 bases; nucleotides outside the gene matches: 15. The germline V gene encodes CDR1 LGHNA and CDR2 YNFKEQ. CDR3 loop: CASSQSTGTGMSRAFF. For the CDR3, the DNA is TGTGCCAGCAGCCAGAGCACCGGGACAGGGATGAGTAGAGCTTTCTTT.

The CDR3 spells CASSDRDRGSTQETQYF. CDR3 coding DNA: TGCGCCAGCAGCGACCGGGACAGGGGGTCGACCCAAGAGACCCAGTACTTC. The chain couples TRBV5-1 to TRBJ2-5; 11 bases line up with TRBD1. Germline V gives CDR1 SGHRS, CDR2 YFSETQ. The CDR3 is made up of 17 amino acids. The junction had 9 bases not matched to a gene; V was cut back by 4 bases and J by 1 base.

This chain connects TRBV9 to TRBJ2-5; a possible D gene is TRBD1 (6 bases). Germline loops: CDR1 SGDLS, CDR2 YYNGEE. The V end lost 0 bases, the J end lost 5 bases, and 11 bases lay between the germline ends. The CDR3 extends over 14 amino acids. The CDR3 region is CASSVGAGEETQYF. CDR3 in DNA: TGTGCCAGCAGCGTAGGAGCAGGGGAGGAGACCCAGTACTTC.

The chain combines TRBV27 with TRBJ2-7, with D maybe TRBD2 (6 bases). V lost 5 bases and J 2 bases, leaving 16 bases between the germline ends. The CDR3 is made up of 15 amino acids. Germline loops: CDR1 MNHEY, CDR2 SMNVEV (reference sequence). DNA for the CDR3: TGTGCCAGCAGTCAGGTAGCGGCCCGAGCCTACGAGCAGTACTTC. It encodes CASSQVAARAYEQYF.

This clone was seen a handful of times. The J gene is TRBJ2-3, the V gene TRBV5-5, with D maybe TRBD1 (5 bases). Germline V gene sequence: CDR1 SGHKS, CDR2 YYEKEE (reference sequence). The CDR3 has 13 residues. Trimming shortened V by 2 bases and J by 1 base, and 5 bases separated the two germline ends. The CDR3 region is CASSLQGTDTQYF. DNA of the CDR3: TGTGCCAGCAGCTTACAGGGCACAGATACGCAGTATTTT. The full variable domain, with the rest looked up from reference TRBV5-5 and TRBJ2-3, is DAGVTQSPTHLIKTRGQQVTLRCSPISGHKSVSWYQQVLGQGPQFIFQYYEKEERGRGNFPDRFSARQFPNYSSELNVNALLLGDSALYLCASSLQGTDTQYFGPGTRLTVL.

The V and J genes are TRBV5-1 and TRBJ1-2; possibly TRBD1 for D (6 bases). CDR3 size: 15 residues. The V gene lost 4 bases and the J gene lost 5 bases, with 18 bases spanning the gap. CDR1 SGHRS and CDR2 YFSETQ come from the germline V gene. As DNA, the CDR3 is TGCGCCAGCAGCCCTACCGGCGGGGGGGCGTATGGCTACACCTTC. Translated: CASSPTGGGAYGYTF. The full variable domain, completed using reference TRBV5-1 and TRBJ1-2, is KAGVTQTPRYLIKTRGQQVTLSCSPISGHRSVSWYQQTPGQGLQFLFEYFSETQRNKGNFPGRFSGRQFSNSRSEMNVSTLELGDSALYLCASSPTGGGAYGYTFGSGTRLTVV.

The chain combines TRBV6-5 with TRBJ1-6, with TRBD1 as a possible D gene (5 bases). V was clipped by 6 bases and J by 7 bases, with 7 bases between them. The CDR3 runs to 12 residues. Germline loops: CDR1 MNHEY, CDR2 SVGAGI. The CDR3 loop is CASRRQNSPLHF. The CDR3 DNA is TGTGCCAGCAGGAGACAGAATTCACCCCTCCACTTT.

This chain links TRBV25-1 with TRBJ1-2, with D tentatively TRBD1 (5 bases). The CDR3 length is 13 residues. Germline V gene lookup returns CDR1 MGHDK and CDR2 SYGVNS. Trimming took 2 bases from V and 6 from J, leaving 10 bases between them. CDR3 sequence: CASSERGGDGYTF. CDR3 coding DNA: TGTGCCAGCAGTGAACGGGGGGGAGATGGCTACACCTTC.

This clone was seen more than once but under ten times. This specimen includes other DNA sequences encoding the same CDR3. Here the CDR3 DNA reads TGTGCCAGCAGTGGACAGCTCAATCAGCCCCAGCATTTT. This translates into CASSGQLNQPQHF. The chain is built from TRBV2 and TRBJ1-5, with D maybe TRBD1 (5 bases). This CDR3 region has 13 residues. V was cut by 4 bases and J by 3 bases, with 7 bases left in between. Germline CDR1 SNHLY, CDR2 FYNNEI.

The V gene is TRBV5-4, the J gene TRBJ1-1, with 7 bases that match TRBD1. V lost 3 bases to trimming and J lost 0 bases; unmatched junction nucleotides: 5. The CDR3 has 15 residues. In germline, CDR1 is SGHNT, CDR2 YYREEE (reference sequence). For the CDR3, the DNA is TGTGCCAGCAGCTCCTCGGGACAGCTGAACACTGAAGCTTTCTTT. Its translation is CASSSSGQLNTEAFF.

A remark on this clone: The same CDR3 is also encoded by other DNA sequences in this sample. This chain joins TRBV27 and TRBJ2-7; 7 bases align to TRBD2. Trimming took 6 bases from V and 6 from J; bases not matched to a gene: 14. The CDR3 loop spans 15 amino acids. Germline V gene data show CDR1 as MNHEY and CDR2 as SMNVEV (reference sequence). This chain's CDR3 is CASSLTPGRASEQYF. The CDR3 coding sequence is TGTGCCAGCAGCCTTACCCCGGGGAGGGCCTCCGAGCAGTACTTC.

The genes are TRBV19 and TRBJ2-1; TRBD1 aligns across 8 bases. This CDR3 is built from 14 residues. The V and J ends lost 4 bases and 11 bases, in that order; junction bases with no gene match: 10. Germline V gene sequence: CDR1 LNHDA, CDR2 SQIVND (reference sequence). The CDR3: CASSRTGGIDQQFF. The CDR3 DNA reads TGTGCCAGTAGTAGAACAGGGGGGATCGATCAGCAGTTCTTC.

V gene TRBV7-2 combines with J gene TRBJ2-7, with TRBD1 matching over 7 bases. Trimming at V came to 4 bases and at J to 0 bases, leaving 3 bases not matched to a gene. There are 14 residues in the CDR3. Germline V CDR1 and CDR2: SGHTA, FQGNSA. The CDR3 sequence is CASSSRQGSYEQYF. CDR3 bases: TGTGCCAGCAGCTCGAGACAGGGCTCCTACGAGCAGTACTTC.

This rearrangement joins TRBV4-3 to TRBJ1-2; weak D call: TRBD1 (6 bases). Trimming pared 3 bases from V and 3 bases from J, leaving 14 bases between. The CDR3 runs to 15 residues. Germline V CDR1 and CDR2: LGHNA, YSLEER. CDR3 region: CASSQRQGIYYGYTF. CDR3 nucleotide sequence: TGCGCCAGCAGCCAGAGGCAGGGGATTTACTATGGCTACACCTTC.

V gene TRBV28 combines with J gene TRBJ2-7; 7 bases match TRBD2. This CDR3 is built from 14 residues. Trimming took 7 bases from V and 0 from J; bases not matched to a gene: 6. Germline CDR1 reads MDHEN; CDR2 reads SYDVKM. The CDR3 DNA reads as TGTGCCAGCACCCCGGGGGGTAGCTCCTACGAGCAGTACTTC. Its protein product is CASTPGGSSYEQYF.

This clone was detected a few times. The rearrangement joins TRBV30 to TRBJ1-1; D ambiguous. Germline CDR1 reads GTSNPN; CDR2 reads SVGIG (reference sequence). Trimming removed 5 bases from V and 2 bases from J, with 12 bases in between. CDR3 length: 13 residues. In DNA form, the CDR3 reads TGTGCCTGGGGCCTAGGCCCCAACACTGAAGCTTTCTTT. Translated, it gives CAWGLGPNTEAFF.

The genes are TRBV28 and TRBJ1-2; possible D gene TRBD1, 5 bases. Germline assignment: CDR1 MDHEN and CDR2 SYDVKM. V was shortened by 3 bases and J by 7 bases, with 12 bases between the two germline ends. The CDR3 has 13 amino acids. CDR3 region: CASSFGGPGGYTF. The CDR3, as DNA: TGTGCCAGCAGTTTCGGGGGTCCTGGTGGCTACACCTTC.

The rearrangement links TRBV29-1 to TRBJ1-1, with no clear D. There are 13 residues in the CDR3. Germline CDR1 reads SQVTM; CDR2 reads ANQGSEA. V lost 4 bases and J lost 1, with 10 bases in between. CDR3 region: CSVGGGQNTEAFF. For the CDR3, the DNA is TGCAGCGTTGGAGGAGGTCAGAACACTGAAGCTTTCTTT.

This rearrangement joins TRBV6-6 to TRBJ1-3; D call uncertain. Germline CDR1 MNHNY, CDR2 SVGAGI (reference sequence). The CDR3 totals 13 residues. Trimming cost V 10 bases and J 0 bases, with 10 bases left between them. The CDR3 sequence: CATLLHSGNTIYF. CDR3 bases: TGTGCCACCCTCTTACACTCTGGAAACACCATATATTTT.